The clone carrying this T cell receptor (beta chain) has a single count. Its specificity is not known. Per germline, CDR1 SGHVS and CDR2 FQNEAQ. The CDR3 loop spans 17 amino acids. Trimming removed 4 bases from V and 4 bases from J; junction bases left unmatched: 14. The data were taken from a study of CD8+CD57+ T cells in acquired aplastic anemia. Study-level information: The mean DNA yield obtained from sorted CD4+ and CD8+ cells came to 3 to 3.5 ug. General study results and limits: Any difference that existed in CD8+ Simpson's diversity between patients and controls was not significant.

It was patients with CD8+CD57+ cell expansion by flow cytometry who were chosen for sequencing. All patients had severe acquired aplastic anemia. Prior therapy had not been administered to any patient at the time of blood sampling. Profiling that covered TCR beta VDJ and CDR3 relied on genomic DNA as its template. Via MiXCR, TCRdb re-called the reads, giving one row per CDR3 protein. Among just over 450,000 distinct CDR3 sequences listed, around 30% were seen once. This receptor was obtained from a human donor with aplastic anemia. The rearrangement joins TRBV7-8 to TRBJ1-2; 8 positions agree with TRBD1. Sequenced material: sorted CD4+, CD8+, or CD8+CD57+ T cells (not recorded which) from PBMCs. In DNA, the CDR3 is TGTGCCAGCAGCTCGCAGCACTGGACAGGGCACTTCTATGGCTACACCTTC. This sequence encodes CASSSQHWTGHFYGYTF.